This T cell receptor beta chain is from a study of shared clonotypes between healthy human individuals. For each subset, genomic DNA was distributed in equal portions over several immunoSEQ plates. Profiling relied on immunoSEQ multiplex PCR, and the TCRdb table lists in-frame clones only, not all of them. The data show about 340,000 clones, with more than 60% seen just once and 8% to 13% held by the top ten. The CDR3 sequence is 13 residues long. Germline V gene lookup returns CDR1 MNHEY and CDR2 SVGAGI. The V end was cut by 11 bases, the J end by 4 bases, with 16 bases between. As regards this clone: A read error may explain this, as a much larger clone is one base away.

Only Caucasian adults living in Nashville, Tennessee made up the donor group. This receptor was obtained from a man aged 25 to 40 in good health. Specimen: memory CD4+ T cells sorted from blood. Described subset: CD45RA-negative fraction. This chain connects TRBV6-5 to TRBJ2-3, with D possibly being TRBD1 (5 bases). The CDR3 sequence: CAAIDRGPDTQYF. The DNA of the CDR3 is TGTGCCGCCATAGATAGGGGCCCAGATACGCAGTATTTT.